This TCR beta chain was sequenced in a study of shared clonotypes between healthy human individuals. Repertoires were generated with immunoSEQ multiplex PCR, while TCRdb's copy carries only in-frame clones and drops some. The data hold 110,000 or so clones, with around two thirds observed a single time. General study results and limits: The generation probabilities recorded for non-shared clonotypes fell below those of clonotypes shared by all four donors. Clonotype sharing across donors was expected to vary with sequencing depth.

CD8 memory cells included CD45RO+ cells plus CCR7-negative CD45RA+ TemRA cells. Notes on this clone: Its specificity is unknown.

Deletions cut 3 bases from V and 5 bases from J, with 4 bases between. This CDR3 comprises 11 residues. Germline loops: CDR1 MDHEN, CDR2 SYDVKM. This TCR derives from a woman in her thirties in good health. The chain combines TRBV28 with TRBJ1-2; no definite D call. Sequenced input: memory CD8+ T cells sorted from blood. Subset reported: CD45RO+ cells pooled with CCR7-negative TemRA cells. In DNA, the CDR3 is TGTGCCAGCAGTTTCGGGTATGGCTACACCTTC. As protein: CASSFGYGYTF.